These 10 T cell receptor beta chains were sequenced from one sample in a study of shared clonotypes between healthy human individuals. Libraries were prepared by immunoSEQ multiplex PCR; TCRdb keeps only in-frame clonotypes and omits some of them. In the table there are about 330,000 clones, around two thirds of which are singletons. Material for sequencing was memory CD4+ T cells sorted from blood. Subset here: CD45RA-negative fraction. All receptors derive from a man younger than 40 in good health.

This chain links TRBV15 with TRBJ2-7; D is unclear. Germline CDR1 reads LNHNV; CDR2 reads YYDKDF (reference sequence). The CDR3 consists of 15 residues. Trimming stripped 0 bases from V and 4 bases from J, with 13 bases between. The CDR3 bases are TGTGCCACCAGCAGAGATTTAAGGGCGCCGTACGAGCAGTACTTC. This encodes CATSRDLRAPYEQYF.

The rearrangement uses TRBV28 and TRBJ2-6; D unresolved. The V end was cut by 8 bases, the J end by 0 bases, with 5 bases between. The CDR3 covers 13 residues. In germline, CDR1 is MDHEN, CDR2 SYDVKM. The CDR3: CASGISGANVLTF. DNA of the CDR3: TGTGCCAGCGGTATCTCTGGGGCCAACGTCCTGACTTTC.

The chain uses TRBV5-1 and TRBJ2-7; D ambiguous. Trimming took off 0 bases at V and 6 bases at J, with 13 bases between the two ends. CDR1 is SGHRS and CDR2 is YFSETQ in the germline V gene. CDR3 length: 14 amino acids. CDR3: CASSLETGRSEQYF. The CDR3 DNA is TGCGCCAGCAGCTTGGAGACGGGTAGGAGCGAGCAGTACTTC. The whole variable domain, remainder taken from reference TRBV5-1 and TRBJ2-7, is KAGVTQTPRYLIKTRGQQVTLSCSPISGHRSVSWYQQTPGQGLQFLFEYFSETQRNKGNFPGRFSGRQFSNSRSEMNVSTLELGDSALYLCASSLETGRSEQYFGPGTRLTVT.

This clone appeared many times. The V gene is TRBV5-5, the J gene TRBJ1-1, with unresolved D. V lost 0 bases and J 4 bases, leaving 13 bases between the germline ends. Germline V gives CDR1 SGHKS, CDR2 YYEKEE (reference sequence). The CDR3 totals 15 residues. The CDR3 sequence is CASSLVGSWSTEAFF. The CDR3 DNA reads TGTGCCAGCAGCTTGGTTGGGAGTTGGAGCACTGAAGCTTTCTTT. The full variable domain, completed using reference TRBV5-5 and TRBJ1-1, is DAGVTQSPTHLIKTRGQQVTLRCSPISGHKSVSWYQQVLGQGPQFIFQYYEKEERGRGNFPDRFSARQFPNYSSELNVNALLLGDSALYLCASSLVGSWSTEAFFGQGTRLTVV.

This clone was counted between two and nine times. V gene TRBV30 combines with J gene TRBJ1-2; 8 bases are shared with TRBD1. Losses at the gene ends were 2 bases for V and 3 bases for J; bases not matched to a gene: 17. CDR3 length: 18 amino acids. Germline V gene lookup returns CDR1 GTSNPN and CDR2 SVGIG (reference sequence). This CDR3 reads CAWSPRLSGGKTDYGYTF. The CDR3 DNA reads as TGTGCCTGGAGTCCCCGCCTGTCAGGGGGCAAGACTGACTATGGCTACACCTTC.

Regarding this clone: The same CDR3 can be traced to other DNA sequences in this sample. The chain joins TRBV6-5 to TRBJ1-5, with 7 bases aligning to TRBD1. Trimming cost V 0 bases and J 7 bases; bases outside gene matches: 6. Germline CDR1 MNHEY, CDR2 SVGAGI. The CDR3 consists of 15 residues. The CDR3 coding sequence is TGTGCCAGCAGTTACTCGGGCAGGGGGGGACAGCCCCAGCATTTT. Its translation: CASSYSGRGGQPQHF.

The rearrangement uses TRBV6-5 and TRBJ2-5; D remains ambiguous. The end of the DNA is better explained by TRBJ2-7, so the J call may be wrong. Germline CDR1 is MNHEY and CDR2 is SVGAGI. The CDR3 covers 15 residues. The CDR3 coding sequence is TGTGCCAGCAGTTACTCCGTGACAAACTCCTACGAGCAGTACTTC. It translates to CASSYSVTNSYEQYF.

The DNA of the CDR3 is TGCGCCACCCTAGGGACCAACTACAATGAGCAGTTCTTC. This encodes CATLGTNYNEQFF. V is TRBV10-2 and J is TRBJ2-1; D may be TRBD1 or TRBD2 (5 bases each). The CDR3 totals 13 residues. Germline CDR1 and CDR2: WSHSY and SAAADI. Trimming stripped 10 bases from V and 3 bases from J, with 13 bases between.

This rearrangement joins TRBV28 to TRBJ2-7; D possibly corresponds to TRBD1 (5 bases). Trimming took 9 bases from V and 0 from J, leaving 27 bases between them. This CDR3 is 18 amino acids long. Germline CDR1 is MDHEN and CDR2 is SYDVKM. CDR3 protein: CARRWGDCDPRSSYEQYF. The CDR3 nucleotides are TGTGCCAGGAGGTGGGGCGACTGCGATCCTAGGAGCTCCTACGAGCAGTACTTC.

The J gene is TRBJ2-2, the V gene TRBV19, with D unclear. This CDR3 region has 13 residues. From germline, CDR1 is LNHDA and CDR2 SQIVND (reference sequence). V was trimmed by 3 bases and J by 6 bases, leaving 8 bases between them. CDR3 sequence reads: CASSINRAGELFF. Here the CDR3 DNA reads TGTGCCAGTAGTATTAATCGCGCCGGGGAGCTGTTTTTT.